The rows below give T cell receptor beta chains drawn from one sample of a study of vaccination and CD4 T cells after COVID-19. MiXCR, applied by TCRdb to the PCR reads, yields one record per CDR3 protein. The data hold under 25,000 distinct CDR3 sequences, with about 21% observed a single time. The antigens for these receptors are not known. The specimen sequenced was cultured CD4+ T cells from blood. All receptors derive from a human donor with COVID-19. The CDR3 runs from the conserved cysteine through the conserved F or W. Each record gives: CDR3 length, J gene, V gene, CDR3 protein.

16 TRBJ2-6 TRBV6-5 CASSYSGASGANVLTF
13 TRBJ2-1 TRBV15 CATSSKNYNEQFF
12 TRBJ2-7 TRBV6-1 CASSDYTYEQYF
14 TRBJ2-7 TRBV7-8 CASTTIPQANEQYF
12 TRBJ2-2 TRBV20-1 CSAISQSGELFF
17 TRBJ2-5 TRBV20-1 CSASVRSGNLAKETQYF
13 TRBJ1-4 TRBV20-1 CSASGVKGEKLFF
13 TRBJ2-5 TRBV19 CASSIWTGVDQYF
14 TRBJ1-2 TRBV19 CASRGQGANYGYTF
15 TRBJ1-5 TRBV6-1 CASITTPLSNQPQHF
15 TRBJ2-5 TRBV6-1 CASQGGRGLRETQYF
15 TRBJ1-1 TRBV7-2 CASSTRQGHNTEAFF
15 TRBJ2-5 TRBV7-2 CASSLHRGGLETQYF
16 TRBJ2-7 TRBV15 CATSTVLAGDLYEQYF
13 TRBJ1-1 TRBV4-2 CASSLSMNTEAFF
16 TRBJ2-7 TRBV5-4 CASSLGGSGGSYEQYF
13 TRBJ1-2 TRBV10-3 CAISGRTGEGYTF
16 TRBJ1-2 TRBV12-3/TRBV12-4 CASSLVVPLGHYGYTF
14 TRBJ1-1 TRBV19 CASTINRGVTEAFF
12 TRBJ1-1 TRBV29-1 CSGTRAATEAFF
15 TRBJ1-4 TRBV20-1 CSAREVQGAGEKLFF
13 TRBJ1-1 TRBV7-2 CASSSRLNTEAFF
14 TRBJ1-1 TRBV4-1 CASSFGMENTEAFF
13 TRBJ1-4 TRBV28 CASSRPPVEKLFF
14 TRBJ1-6 TRBV9 CASTSSWGNSPLHF
13 TRBJ2-7 TRBV20-1 CSASTGSSYEQYF
15 TRBJ1-1 TRBV30 CAWGTGTGPNTEAFF
16 TRBJ2-1 TRBV19 CASSIRTGQRLNEQFF
16 TRBJ1-2 TRBV5-1 CASSLARGMGLGGYTF
15 TRBJ2-3 TRBV12-3/TRBV12-4 CASSHRDRGTDTQYF
12 TRBJ2-2 TRBV2 CASRQGTGELFF
11 TRBJ1-1 TRBV20-1 CSRVRNTEAFF
14 TRBJ2-3 TRBV5-4 CASSIGLVPDTQYF
14 TRBJ2-5 TRBV28 CASSTSGGGETQYF
14 TRBJ2-3 TRBV6-1 CASRTASDTDTQYF
17 TRBJ1-1 TRBV5-4 CASSLAGRPRENTEAFF
13 TRBJ1-2 TRBV27 CASSSGTARGYTF
17 TRBJ2-5 TRBV5-4 CASSQAWRGGPPETQYF
14 TRBJ2-7 TRBV19 CASSIGIYSYEQYF
16 TRBJ2-7 TRBV24-1 CATSESERTGDYEQYF
13 TRBJ1-2 TRBV10-3 CAISDLWAYGYTF
13 TRBJ2-7 TRBV20-1 CSAGGSSSYEQYF
15 TRBJ2-5 TRBV20-1 CSATISGGATETQYF
16 TRBJ2-1 TRBV7-2 CASRSGTGRPYNEQFF